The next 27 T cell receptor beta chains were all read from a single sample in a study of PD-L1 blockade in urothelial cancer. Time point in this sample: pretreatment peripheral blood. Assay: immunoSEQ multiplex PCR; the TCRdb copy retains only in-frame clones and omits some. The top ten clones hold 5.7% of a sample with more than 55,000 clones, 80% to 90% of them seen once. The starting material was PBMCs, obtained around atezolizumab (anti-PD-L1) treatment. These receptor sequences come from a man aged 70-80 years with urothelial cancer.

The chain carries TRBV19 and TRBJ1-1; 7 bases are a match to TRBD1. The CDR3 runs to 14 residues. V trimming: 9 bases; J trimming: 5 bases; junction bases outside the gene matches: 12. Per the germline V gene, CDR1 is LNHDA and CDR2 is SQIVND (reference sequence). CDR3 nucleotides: TGTGCCAGCCAACTTAGACAGGGTGAAACTGAAGCTTTCTTT. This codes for CASQLRQGETEAFF.

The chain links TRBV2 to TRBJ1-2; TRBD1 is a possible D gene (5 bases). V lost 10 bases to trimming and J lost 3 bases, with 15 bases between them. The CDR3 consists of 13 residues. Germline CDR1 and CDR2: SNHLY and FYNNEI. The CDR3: CATGDGSYYGYTF. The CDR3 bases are TGTGCCACCGGGGACGGGAGTTACTATGGCTACACCTTC.

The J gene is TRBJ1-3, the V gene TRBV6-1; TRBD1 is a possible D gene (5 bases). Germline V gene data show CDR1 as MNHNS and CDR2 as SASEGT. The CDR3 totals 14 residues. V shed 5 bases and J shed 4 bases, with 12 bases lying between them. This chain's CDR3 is CASSRTHPGNTIYF. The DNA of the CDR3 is TGTGCCAGCAGTCGGACACATCCGGGAAACACCATATATTTT.

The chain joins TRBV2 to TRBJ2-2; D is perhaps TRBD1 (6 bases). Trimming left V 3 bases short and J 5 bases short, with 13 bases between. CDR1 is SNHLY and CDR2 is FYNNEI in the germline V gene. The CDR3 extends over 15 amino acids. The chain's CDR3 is CASSDWGQGTGELFF. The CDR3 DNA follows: TGTGCCAGCAGTGACTGGGGGCAGGGGACCGGGGAGCTGTTTTTT.

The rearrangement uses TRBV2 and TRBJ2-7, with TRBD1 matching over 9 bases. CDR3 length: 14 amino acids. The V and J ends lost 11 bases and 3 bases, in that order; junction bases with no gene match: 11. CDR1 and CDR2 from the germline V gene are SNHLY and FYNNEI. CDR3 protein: CAGLRDRDNYEQYF. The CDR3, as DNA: TGTGCCGGACTCCGGGACAGGGATAACTACGAGCAGTACTTC.

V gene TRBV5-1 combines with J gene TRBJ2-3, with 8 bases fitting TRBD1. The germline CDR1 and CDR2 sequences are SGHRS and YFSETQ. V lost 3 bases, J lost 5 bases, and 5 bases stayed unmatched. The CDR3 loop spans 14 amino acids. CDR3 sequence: CASSSTGAGDTQYF. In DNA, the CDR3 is TGCGCCAGCAGCTCGACAGGGGCGGGAGATACGCAGTATTTT.

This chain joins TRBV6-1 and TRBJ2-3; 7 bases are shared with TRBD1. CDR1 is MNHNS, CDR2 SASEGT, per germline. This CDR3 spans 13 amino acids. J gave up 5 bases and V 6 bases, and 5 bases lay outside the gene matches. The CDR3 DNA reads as TGTGCCAGCAGGACAGGGATCCTAGATACGCAGTATTTT. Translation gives CASRTGILDTQYF.

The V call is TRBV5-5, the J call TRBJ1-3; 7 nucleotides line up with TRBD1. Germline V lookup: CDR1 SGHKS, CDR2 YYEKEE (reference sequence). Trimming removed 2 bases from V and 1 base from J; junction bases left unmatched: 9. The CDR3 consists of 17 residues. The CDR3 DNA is TGTGCCAGCAGCTTTACTCCCAGGGGGATTTCTGGAAACACCATATATTTT. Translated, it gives CASSFTPRGISGNTIYF. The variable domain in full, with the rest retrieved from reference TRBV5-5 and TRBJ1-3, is DAGVTQSPTHLIKTRGQQVTLRCSPISGHKSVSWYQQVLGQGPQFIFQYYEKEERGRGNFPDRFSARQFPNYSSELNVNALLLGDSALYLCASSFTPRGISGNTIYFGEGSWLTVV.

CDR3 region: CASSPQGSGELFF. CDR3 bases: TGCGCCAGCAGCCCACAGGGGTCCGGGGAGCTGTTTTTT. The V gene is TRBV5-1, the J gene TRBJ2-2, with 7 positions matching TRBD1. This CDR3 spans 13 amino acids. The germline CDR1 and CDR2 sequences are SGHRS and YFSETQ. V gave up 4 bases and J gave up 6 bases; unmatched junction bases: 3. The entire variable domain, with the rest obtained from reference TRBV5-1 and TRBJ2-2, is as follows: KAGVTQTPRYLIKTRGQQVTLSCSPISGHRSVSWYQQTPGQGLQFLFEYFSETQRNKGNFPGRFSGRQFSNSRSEMNVSTLELGDSALYLCASSPQGSGELFFGEGSRLTVL.

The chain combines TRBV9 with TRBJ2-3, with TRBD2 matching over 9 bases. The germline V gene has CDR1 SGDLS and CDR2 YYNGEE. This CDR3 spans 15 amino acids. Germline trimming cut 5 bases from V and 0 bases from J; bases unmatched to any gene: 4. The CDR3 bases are TGTGCCAGCAGGGCTAGCGGGGCGAGCACAGATACGCAGTATTTT. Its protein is CASRASGASTDTQYF.

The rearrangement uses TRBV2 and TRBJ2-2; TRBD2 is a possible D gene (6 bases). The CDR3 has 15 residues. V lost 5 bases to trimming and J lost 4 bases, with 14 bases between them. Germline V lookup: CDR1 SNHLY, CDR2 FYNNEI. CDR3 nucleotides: TGTGCCAGCAGTTCGGACACAGCGGGCACCGGGGAGCTGTTTTTT. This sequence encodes CASSSDTAGTGELFF.

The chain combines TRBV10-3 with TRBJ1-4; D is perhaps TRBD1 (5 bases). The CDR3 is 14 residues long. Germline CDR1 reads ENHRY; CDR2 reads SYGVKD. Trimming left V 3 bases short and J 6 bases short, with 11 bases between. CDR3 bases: TGTGCCATCAGTGATGGGGGGAGGGATGAAAAACTGTTTTTT. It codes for CAISDGGRDEKLFF.

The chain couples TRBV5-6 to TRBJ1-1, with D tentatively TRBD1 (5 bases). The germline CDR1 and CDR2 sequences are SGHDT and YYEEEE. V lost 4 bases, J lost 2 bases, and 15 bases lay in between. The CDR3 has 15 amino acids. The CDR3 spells CASSRGGKTNTEAFF. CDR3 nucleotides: TGTGCCAGCAGCAGGGGCGGCAAGACTAACACTGAAGCTTTCTTT.

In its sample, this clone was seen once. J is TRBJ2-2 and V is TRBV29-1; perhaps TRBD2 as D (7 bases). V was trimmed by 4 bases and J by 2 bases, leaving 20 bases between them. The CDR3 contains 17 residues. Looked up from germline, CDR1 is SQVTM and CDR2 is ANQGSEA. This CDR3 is CSVVWGGLAANTGELFF. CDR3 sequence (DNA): TGCAGCGTTGTGTGGGGGGGCCTAGCGGCCAACACCGGGGAGCTGTTTTTT.

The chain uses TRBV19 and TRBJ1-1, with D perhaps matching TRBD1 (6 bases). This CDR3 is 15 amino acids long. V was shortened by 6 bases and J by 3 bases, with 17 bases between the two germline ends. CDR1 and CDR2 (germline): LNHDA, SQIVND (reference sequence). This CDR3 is CASRAADSRDTEAFF. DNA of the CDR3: TGTGCCAGTAGGGCGGCGGACAGTCGGGACACTGAAGCTTTCTTT.

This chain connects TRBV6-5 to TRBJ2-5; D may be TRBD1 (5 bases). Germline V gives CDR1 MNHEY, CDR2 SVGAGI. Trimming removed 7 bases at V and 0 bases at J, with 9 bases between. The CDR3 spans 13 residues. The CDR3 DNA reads TGTGCCAGCAATGGACACAACCAAGAGACCCAGTACTTC. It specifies CASNGHNQETQYF.

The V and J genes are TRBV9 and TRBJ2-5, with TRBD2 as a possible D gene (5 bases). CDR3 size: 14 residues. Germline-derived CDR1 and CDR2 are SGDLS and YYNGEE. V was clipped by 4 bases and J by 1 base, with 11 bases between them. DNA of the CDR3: TGTGCCAGCAGCCTTGGACTTACCCAAGAGACCCAGTACTTC. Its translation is CASSLGLTQETQYF.

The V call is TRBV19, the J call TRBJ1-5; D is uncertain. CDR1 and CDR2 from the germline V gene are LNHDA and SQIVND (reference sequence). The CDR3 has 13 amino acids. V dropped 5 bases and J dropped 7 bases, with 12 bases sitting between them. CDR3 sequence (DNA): TGTGCCAGTAGTGGTACGGGGAGGCAGCCCCAGCATTTT. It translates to CASSGTGRQPQHF. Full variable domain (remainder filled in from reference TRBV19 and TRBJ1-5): DGGITQSPKYLFRKEGQNVTLSCEQNLNHDAMYWYRQDPGQGLRLIYYSQIVNDFQKGDIAEGYSVSREKKESFPLTVTSAQKNPTAFYLCASSGTGRQPQHFGDGTRLSIL.

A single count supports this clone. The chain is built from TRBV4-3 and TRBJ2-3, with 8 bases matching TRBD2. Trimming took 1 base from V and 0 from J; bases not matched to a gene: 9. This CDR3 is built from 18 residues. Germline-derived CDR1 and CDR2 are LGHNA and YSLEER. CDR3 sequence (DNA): TGCGCCAGCAGCCAAGTCCTCCTTAGCGGGATTAGCACAGATACGCAGTATTTT. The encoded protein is CASSQVLLSGISTDTQYF.

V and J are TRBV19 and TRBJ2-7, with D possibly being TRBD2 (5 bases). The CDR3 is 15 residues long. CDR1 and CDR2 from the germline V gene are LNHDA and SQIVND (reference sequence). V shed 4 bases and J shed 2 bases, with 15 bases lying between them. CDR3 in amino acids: CASSNPSAGTYEQYF. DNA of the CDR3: TGTGCCAGTAGTAACCCCTCGGCGGGTACCTACGAGCAGTACTTC. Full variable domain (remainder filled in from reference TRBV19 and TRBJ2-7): DGGITQSPKYLFRKEGQNVTLSCEQNLNHDAMYWYRQDPGQGLRLIYYSQIVNDFQKGDIAEGYSVSREKKESFPLTVTSAQKNPTAFYLCASSNPSAGTYEQYFGPGTRLTVT.

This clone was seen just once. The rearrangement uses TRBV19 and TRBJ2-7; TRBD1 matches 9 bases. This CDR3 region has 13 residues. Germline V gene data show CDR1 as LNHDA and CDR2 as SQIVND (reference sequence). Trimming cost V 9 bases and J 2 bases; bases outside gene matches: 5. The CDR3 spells CASDRDRAYEQYF. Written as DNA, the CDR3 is TGTGCCAGCGACCGGGACAGGGCCTACGAGCAGTACTTC.

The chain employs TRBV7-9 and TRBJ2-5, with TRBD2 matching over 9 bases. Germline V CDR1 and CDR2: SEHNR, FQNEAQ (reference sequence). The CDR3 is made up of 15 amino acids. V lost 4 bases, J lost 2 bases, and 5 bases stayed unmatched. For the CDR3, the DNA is TGTGCCAGCAGCTCACCAGCGGGGGGTCAAGAGACCCAGTACTTC. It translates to CASSSPAGGQETQYF.

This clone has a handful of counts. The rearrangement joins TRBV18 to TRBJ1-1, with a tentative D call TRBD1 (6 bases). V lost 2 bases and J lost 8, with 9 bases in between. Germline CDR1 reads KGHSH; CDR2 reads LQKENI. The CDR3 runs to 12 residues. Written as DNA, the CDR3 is TGTGCCAGCTCACCAACAGGGTCAGAAGCTTTCTTT. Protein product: CASSPTGSEAFF.

The CDR3 spells CASSPGQVLGYGYTF. The CDR3, as DNA: TGCGCCAGCAGCCCCGGCCAGGTCTTAGGATATGGCTACACCTTC. The V call is TRBV4-1, the J call TRBJ1-2; no clear D gene. There are 15 residues in the CDR3. V lost 4 bases and J lost 5, with 17 bases in between. Germline V CDR1 and CDR2: MGHRA, YSYEKL.

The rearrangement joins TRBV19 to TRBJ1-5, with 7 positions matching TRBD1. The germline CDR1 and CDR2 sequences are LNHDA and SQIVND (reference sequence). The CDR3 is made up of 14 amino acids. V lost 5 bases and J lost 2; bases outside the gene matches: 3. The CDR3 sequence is CASSGDRGNQPQHF. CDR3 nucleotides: TGTGCCAGTAGTGGCGACAGGGGCAATCAGCCCCAGCATTTT.

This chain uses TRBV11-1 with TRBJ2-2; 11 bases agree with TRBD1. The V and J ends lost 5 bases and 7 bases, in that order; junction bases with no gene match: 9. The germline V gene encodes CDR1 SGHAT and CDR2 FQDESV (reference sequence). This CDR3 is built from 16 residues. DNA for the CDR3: TGTGCCAGCAGCCGGACGGACAGGGGGCGAGGCGGGGAGCTGTTTTTT. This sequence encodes CASSRTDRGRGGELFF.

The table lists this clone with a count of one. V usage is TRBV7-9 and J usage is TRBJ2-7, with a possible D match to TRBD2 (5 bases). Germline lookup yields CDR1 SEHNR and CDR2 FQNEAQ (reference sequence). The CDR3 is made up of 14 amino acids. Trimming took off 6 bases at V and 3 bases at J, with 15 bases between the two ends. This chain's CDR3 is CASSEAEEIYEQYF. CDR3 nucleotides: TGTGCCAGCAGTGAAGCGGAGGAGATCTACGAGCAGTACTTC.